This T cell receptor (beta chain) originates from a study of CD8+ T cells in alopecia areata. Across the whole study: Grafting placed skin from roughly 6-12-month-old C3H/HeJ donors with spontaneous alopecia onto roughly 7-11-week-old female C3H/HeJ mice. Broader study findings: Across lesional scalp, and particularly alopecia totalis/universalis, clonality surpassed that of normal scalp. Scalp data also include sequences from resident alphabeta T cells of normal skin.

After pooling, cutaneous lymph node cells were sorted with CD4, CD8alpha, NKG2D, NKG2ACE and other markers. The J segment lost 4 bases and the V segment lost 6 bases, leaving 5 bases of the junction unmatched. Germline values: CDR1 NSHNY, CDR2 SYGAGN. The CDR3 has 14 amino acids. To note about this clone: Its antigen is still unknown. The gene names here belong to mouse. Read sequence stops 4 residues before the CDR3 end, and the germline J gene provides the missing end.

Following extraction, RNA underwent reverse transcription to cDNA, which served as the sequencing template. Method: immunoSEQ multiplex PCR; TCRdb's copy keeps in-frame clones and lacks some. The sample shows roughly 260,000 clones, none of them appearing just once. Sequences were obtained from CD4+ T cells sorted from a lymph node. The TCR was taken from a C3H/HeJ mouse with alopecia areata. The mice in this strain carry MHC haplotype H2-k. The gene calls are TRBV13-1 and TRBJ2-3; 10 nucleotides align to TRBD2. Partial CDR3 DNA: TGTGCCAGCAACCGGGACTGGGGTTCAGAA. Protein: CASNRDWGSE. Given in full, the CDR3 is CASNRDWGSETLYF.